Only a few counts were recorded for the clone carrying this T cell receptor delta chain. A much larger clone differs by one base, so this may be a read error. The identical CDR3 is also encoded by other nucleotide sequences in the sample. TCRdb redid the clone calls on the reads with CATT. The data contain around 6,700 delta-chain clones, roughly 0.7% of them singletons. These data originate in a study of gamma-delta chains in newborns, infants, children. Study information: Microbial exposure reportedly drives polyclonal innate γδ T cell expansion after birth.

V lost 3 bases, J lost 0 bases, and 7 bases stayed unmatched. This CDR3 comprises 16 residues. Germline V gene data show CDR1 as GEAIGNYY and CDR2 as EKD. The genes are TRDV2 and TRDJ1; 9 bases are a match to TRDD3. This sequence was found in a child who was a newborn, infant or young child, either healthy, febrile or measles-vaccinated (not recorded which). Specimen: blood. This CDR3 reads CACDVLGDTYTDKLIF. The CDR3 coding sequence is TGTGCCTGTGACGTACTAGGGGATACGTACACCGATAAACTCATCTTT.